These T cell receptor beta chains were read from a single sample in a study of cytomegalovirus exposure and HLA in healthy donors. Method: immunoSEQ multiplex PCR; TCRdb's copy keeps in-frame clones and lacks some. This table has some 120,000 clones, over 15% appearing once. The source material was PBMCs. The receptors were gathered from a female donor in good health and CMV-seropositive. Each CDR3 is given with its conserved first and last residue. The D gene is left open where the match is weak. Only part of the rows carry a size: once, few, many, or a class if the clone is expanded.

j_call d_call v_call clone_size cdr3_aa cdr3_nt
TRBJ1-1 . TRBV7-8 few CATRAGGTEAFF TGTGCCACCCGAGCGGGGGGAACTGAAGCTTTCTTT
TRBJ2-1 . TRBV18 few CASSPMRSNEQFF TGTGCCAGCTCCCCGATGAGAAGCAATGAGCAGTTCTTC
TRBJ1-4 . TRBV4-2 . CASSQEMRETGKLFF TGTGCCAGCAGCCAAGAAATGAGGGAAACTGGAAAACTGTTTTTT
TRBJ2-7 . TRBV5-6 once CASSFDSGDEQYF TGTGCCAGCAGCTTTGACAGTGGCGACGAGCAGTACTTC
TRBJ2-1 TRBD2 TRBV5-4 . CASSSMTSGGAGEQFF TGTGCCAGCAGCTCCATGACTAGCGGGGGGGCGGGTGAGCAGTTCTTC
TRBJ2-3 . TRBV7-9 few CASSLVLVSDTQYF TGTGCCAGCAGCTTAGTATTAGTTTCGGATACGCAGTATTTT
TRBJ2-2 . TRBV2 . CASSRYTGELFF TGTGCCAGCAGCCGTTACACCGGGGAGCTGTTTTTT
TRBJ1-1 . TRBV19 . CASSMFSPASAFF TGTGCCAGTAGTATGTTTTCCCCTGCGTCGGCTTTCTTT
TRBJ1-1 . TRBV15 few CATSRAGEGTEAFF TGTGCCACCAGCAGAGCGGGGGAGGGAACTGAAGCTTTCTTT
TRBJ1-1 . TRBV25-1 few CASSEKPRGFTEAFF TGTGCCAGCAGTGAAAAGCCAAGGGGTTTCACTGAAGCTTTCTTT
TRBJ2-7 TRBD1 TRBV5-1 . CASSWDRAYEQYF TGCGCCAGCAGCTGGGACAGGGCCTATGAGCAGTACTTC
TRBJ2-7 TRBD2 TRBV28 few CASSTPGLAGGWDYEQYF TGTGCCAGCAGTACTCCGGGACTAGCGGGAGGCTGGGATTACGAGCAGTACTTC
TRBJ1-4 . TRBV15 . CATRRQGLYEKLFF TGTGCCACCAGAAGGCAGGGACTATATGAAAAACTGTTTTTT
TRBJ1-4 . TRBV29-1 . CSVIGRGGSTNEKLFF TGCAGCGTTATCGGTCGGGGGGGATCAACTAATGAAAAACTGTTTTTT
TRBJ2-7 TRBD1 TRBV23-1 . CASSQETGGGYEQYF TGCGCCAGCAGTCAAGAAACAGGGGGCGGATACGAGCAGTACTTC
TRBJ2-7 TRBD1 TRBV5-1 . CASSLGTADPGHEQYF TGCGCCAGCAGCCTGGGGACAGCTGACCCGGGGCACGAGCAGTACTTC
TRBJ2-7 TRBD1 TRBV7-2 few CASSLGQGPREQYF TGTGCCAGCAGCTTGGGACAGGGTCCGCGAGAGCAGTACTTC
TRBJ2-7 TRBD1 TRBV4-2 few CASSQPGQPPSEQYF TGTGCCAGCAGCCAGCCGGGACAGCCTCCTTCCGAGCAGTACTTC
TRBJ2-7 TRBD1 TRBV6-1 few CASRWTGTSYEQYF TGTGCCAGCCGTTGGACAGGGACCTCCTACGAGCAGTACTTC
TRBJ1-2 TRBD1 TRBV6-6 few CASSSLTGVGYGYTF TGTGCCAGCAGTTCCTTGACAGGGGTGGGCTATGGCTACACCTTC
TRBJ1-5 . TRBV7-8 many CASSGHRDQPQHF TGTGCCAGCAGCGGACACAGAGATCAGCCCCAGCATTTT
TRBJ1-1 TRBD1 TRBV6-5 few CASSYSGDSGRAFF TGTGCCAGCAGTTACTCGGGGGACAGCGGAAGGGCTTTCTTT
TRBJ1-4 . TRBV27 . CASSEAGVGEKLFF TGTGCCAGCAGTGAAGCGGGAGTGGGTGAAAAACTGTTTTTT